This TCR beta chain originates from a study of OX40 agonist ivuxolimab in advanced cancers. Overall study results and limits: Both blood CD4+ and CD8+ T cells showed clonal growth by week 6 at 0.1 to 3.0 mg/kg. The study found that CD8+ T cells averaged more expanded clones than CD4+.

Method: immunoSEQ multiplex PCR; TCRdb's copy keeps in-frame clones and lacks some. The profile covers some 65,000 clones, with roughly 85% appearing a single time and roughly 3.9% taken by the ten largest. Notes on this clone: Its target is unknown.

This CDR3 spans 15 amino acids. Trimming left V 0 bases short and J 5 bases short, with 14 bases between. Germline V gives CDR1 SGHRS, CDR2 YFSETQ. Sequences were derived from CD4+ or CD8+ T cells sorted from blood, sampled in a trial of the OX40 agonist ivuxolimab. The chain recombines TRBV5-1 with TRBJ2-5, with D possibly TRBD1 on 7 matching bases. The TCR was taken from an adult with an advanced solid tumor such as melanoma, head and neck, liver or kidney cancer. The CDR3 nucleotides are TGCGCCAGCAGCTTGGCCCGACAGGGAGGTGAGACCCAGTACTTC. Residues: CASSLARQGGETQYF. The full variable domain, in which reference TRBV5-1 and TRBJ2-5 provide the parts outside the CDR3, is KAGVTQTPRYLIKTRGQQVTLSCSPISGHRSVSWYQQTPGQGLQFLFEYFSETQRNKGNFPGRFSGRQFSNSRSEMNVSTLELGDSALYLCASSLARQGGETQYFGPGTRLLVL.